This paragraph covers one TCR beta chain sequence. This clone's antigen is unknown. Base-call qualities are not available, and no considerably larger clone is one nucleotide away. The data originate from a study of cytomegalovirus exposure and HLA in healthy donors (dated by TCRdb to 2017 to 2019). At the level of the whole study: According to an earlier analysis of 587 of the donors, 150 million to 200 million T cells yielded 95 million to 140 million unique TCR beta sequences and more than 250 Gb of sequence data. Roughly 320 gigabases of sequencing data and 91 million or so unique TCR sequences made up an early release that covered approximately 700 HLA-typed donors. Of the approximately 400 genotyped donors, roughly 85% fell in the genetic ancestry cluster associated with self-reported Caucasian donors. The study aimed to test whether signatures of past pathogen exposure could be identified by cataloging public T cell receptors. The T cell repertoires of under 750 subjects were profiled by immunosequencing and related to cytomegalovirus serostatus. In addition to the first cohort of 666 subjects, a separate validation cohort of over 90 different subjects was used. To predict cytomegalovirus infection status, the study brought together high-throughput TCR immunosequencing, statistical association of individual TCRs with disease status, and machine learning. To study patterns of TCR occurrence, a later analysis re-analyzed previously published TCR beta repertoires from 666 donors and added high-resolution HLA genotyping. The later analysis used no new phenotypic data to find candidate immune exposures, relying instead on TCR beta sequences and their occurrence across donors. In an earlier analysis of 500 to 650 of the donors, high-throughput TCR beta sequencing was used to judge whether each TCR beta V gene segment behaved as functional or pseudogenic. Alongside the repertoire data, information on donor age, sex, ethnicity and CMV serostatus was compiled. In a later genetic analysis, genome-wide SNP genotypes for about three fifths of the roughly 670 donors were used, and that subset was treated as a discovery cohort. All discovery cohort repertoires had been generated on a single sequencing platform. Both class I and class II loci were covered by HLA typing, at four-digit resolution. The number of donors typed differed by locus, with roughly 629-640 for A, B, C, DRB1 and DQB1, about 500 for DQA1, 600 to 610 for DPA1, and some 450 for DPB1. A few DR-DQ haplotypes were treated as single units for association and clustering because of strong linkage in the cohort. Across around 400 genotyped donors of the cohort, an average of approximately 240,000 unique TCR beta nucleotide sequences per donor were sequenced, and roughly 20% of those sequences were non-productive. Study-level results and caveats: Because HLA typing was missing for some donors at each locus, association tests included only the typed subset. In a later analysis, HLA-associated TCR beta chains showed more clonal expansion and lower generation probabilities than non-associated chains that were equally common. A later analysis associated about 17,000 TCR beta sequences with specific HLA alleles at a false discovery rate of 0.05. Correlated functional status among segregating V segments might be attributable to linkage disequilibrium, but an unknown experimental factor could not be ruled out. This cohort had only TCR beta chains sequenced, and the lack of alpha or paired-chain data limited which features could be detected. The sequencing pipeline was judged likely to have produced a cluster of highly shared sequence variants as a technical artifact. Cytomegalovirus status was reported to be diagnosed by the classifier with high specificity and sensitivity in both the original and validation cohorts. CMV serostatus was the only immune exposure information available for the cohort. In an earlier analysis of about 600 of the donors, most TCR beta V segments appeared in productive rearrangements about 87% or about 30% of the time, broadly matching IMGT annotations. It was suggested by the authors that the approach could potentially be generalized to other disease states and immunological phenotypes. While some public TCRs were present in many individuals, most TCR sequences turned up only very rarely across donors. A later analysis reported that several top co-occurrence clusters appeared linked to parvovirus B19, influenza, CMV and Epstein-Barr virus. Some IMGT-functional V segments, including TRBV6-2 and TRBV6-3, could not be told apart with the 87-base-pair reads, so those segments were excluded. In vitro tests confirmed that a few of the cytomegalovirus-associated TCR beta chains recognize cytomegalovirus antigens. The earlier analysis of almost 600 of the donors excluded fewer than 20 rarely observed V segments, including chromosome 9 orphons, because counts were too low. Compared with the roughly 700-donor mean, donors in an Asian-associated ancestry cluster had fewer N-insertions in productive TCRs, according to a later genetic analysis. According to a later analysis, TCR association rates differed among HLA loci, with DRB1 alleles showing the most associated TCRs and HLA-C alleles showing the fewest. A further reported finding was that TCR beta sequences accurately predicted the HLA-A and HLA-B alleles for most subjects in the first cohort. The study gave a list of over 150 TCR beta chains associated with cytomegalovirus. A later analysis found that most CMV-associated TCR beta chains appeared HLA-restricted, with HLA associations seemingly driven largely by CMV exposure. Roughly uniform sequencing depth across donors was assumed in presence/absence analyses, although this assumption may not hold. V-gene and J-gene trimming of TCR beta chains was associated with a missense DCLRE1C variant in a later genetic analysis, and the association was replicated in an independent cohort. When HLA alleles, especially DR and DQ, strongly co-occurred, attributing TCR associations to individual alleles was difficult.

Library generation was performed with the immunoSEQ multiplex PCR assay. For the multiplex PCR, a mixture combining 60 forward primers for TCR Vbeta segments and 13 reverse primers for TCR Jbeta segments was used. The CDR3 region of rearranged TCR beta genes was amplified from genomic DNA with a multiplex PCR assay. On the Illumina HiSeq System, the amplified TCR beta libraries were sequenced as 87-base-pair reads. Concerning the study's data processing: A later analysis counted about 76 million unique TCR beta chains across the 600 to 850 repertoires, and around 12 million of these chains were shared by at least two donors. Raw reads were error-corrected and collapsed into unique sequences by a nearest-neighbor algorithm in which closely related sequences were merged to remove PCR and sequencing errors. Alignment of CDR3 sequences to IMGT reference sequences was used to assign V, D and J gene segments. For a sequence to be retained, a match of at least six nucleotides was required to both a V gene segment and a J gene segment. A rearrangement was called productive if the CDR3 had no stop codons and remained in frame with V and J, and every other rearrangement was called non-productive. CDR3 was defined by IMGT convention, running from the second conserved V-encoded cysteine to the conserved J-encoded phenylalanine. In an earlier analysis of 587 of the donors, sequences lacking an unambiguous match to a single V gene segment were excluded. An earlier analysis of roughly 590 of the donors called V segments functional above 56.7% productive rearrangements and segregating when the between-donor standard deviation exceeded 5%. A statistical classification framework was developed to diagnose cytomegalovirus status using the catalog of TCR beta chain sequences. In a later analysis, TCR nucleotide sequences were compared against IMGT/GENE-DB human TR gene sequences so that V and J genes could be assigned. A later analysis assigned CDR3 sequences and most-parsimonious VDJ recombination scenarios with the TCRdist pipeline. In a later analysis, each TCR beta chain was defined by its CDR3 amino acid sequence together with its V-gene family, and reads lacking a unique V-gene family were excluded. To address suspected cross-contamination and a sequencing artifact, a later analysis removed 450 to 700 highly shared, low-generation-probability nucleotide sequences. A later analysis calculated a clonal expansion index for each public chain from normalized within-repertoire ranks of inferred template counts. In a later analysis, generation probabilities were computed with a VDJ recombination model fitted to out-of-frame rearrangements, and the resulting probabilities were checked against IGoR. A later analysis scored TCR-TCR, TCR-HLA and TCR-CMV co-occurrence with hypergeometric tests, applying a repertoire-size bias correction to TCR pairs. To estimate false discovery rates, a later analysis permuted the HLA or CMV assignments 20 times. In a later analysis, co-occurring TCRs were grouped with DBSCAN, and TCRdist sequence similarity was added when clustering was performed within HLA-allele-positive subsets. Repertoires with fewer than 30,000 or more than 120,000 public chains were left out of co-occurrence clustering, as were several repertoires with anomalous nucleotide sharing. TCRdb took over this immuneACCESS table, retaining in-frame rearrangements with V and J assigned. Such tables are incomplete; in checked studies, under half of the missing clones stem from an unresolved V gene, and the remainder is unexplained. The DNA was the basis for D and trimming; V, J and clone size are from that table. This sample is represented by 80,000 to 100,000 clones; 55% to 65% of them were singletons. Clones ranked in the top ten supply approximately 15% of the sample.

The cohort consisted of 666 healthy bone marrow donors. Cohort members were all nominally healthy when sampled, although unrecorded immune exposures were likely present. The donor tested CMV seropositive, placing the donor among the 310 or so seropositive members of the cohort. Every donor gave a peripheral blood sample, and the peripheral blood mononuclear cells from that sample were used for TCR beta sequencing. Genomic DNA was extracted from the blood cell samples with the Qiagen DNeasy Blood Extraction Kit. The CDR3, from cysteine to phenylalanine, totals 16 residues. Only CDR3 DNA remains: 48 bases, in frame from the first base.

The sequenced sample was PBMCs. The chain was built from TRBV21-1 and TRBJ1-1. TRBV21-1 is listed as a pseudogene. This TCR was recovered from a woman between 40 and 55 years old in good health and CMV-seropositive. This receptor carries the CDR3 CASSKASAGGDTEAFF. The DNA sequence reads TGTGCCAGCAGCAAAGCTTCGGCAGGCGGGGACACTGAAGCTTTCTTT.